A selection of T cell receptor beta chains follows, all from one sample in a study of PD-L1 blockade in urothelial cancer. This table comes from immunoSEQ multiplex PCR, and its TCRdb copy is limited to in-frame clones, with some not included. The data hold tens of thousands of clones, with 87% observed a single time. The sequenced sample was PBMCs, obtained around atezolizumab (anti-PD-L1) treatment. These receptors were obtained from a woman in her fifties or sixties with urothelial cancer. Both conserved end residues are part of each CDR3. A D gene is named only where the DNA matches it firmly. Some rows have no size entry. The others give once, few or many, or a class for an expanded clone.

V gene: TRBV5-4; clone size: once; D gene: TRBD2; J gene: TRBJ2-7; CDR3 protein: CASSQLADSYEQYF; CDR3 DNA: TGTGCCAGCAGCCAACTAGCGGACTCCTACGAGCAGTACTTC
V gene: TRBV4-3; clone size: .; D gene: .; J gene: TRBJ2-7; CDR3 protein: CASSQSTNRVHLNEQYF; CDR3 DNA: TGCGCCAGCAGCCAGAGCACGAACAGGGTACATTTAAACGAGCAGTACTTC
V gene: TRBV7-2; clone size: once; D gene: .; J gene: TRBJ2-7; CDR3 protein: CASSLTKNQVYEQYF; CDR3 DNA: TGTGCCAGCAGCTTAACCAAGAACCAGGTTTACGAGCAGTACTTC
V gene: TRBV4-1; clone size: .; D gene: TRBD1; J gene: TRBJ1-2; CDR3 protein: CASSQLPGQTYGYTF; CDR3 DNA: TGCGCCAGCAGCCAGCTACCGGGACAGACCTATGGCTACACCTTC
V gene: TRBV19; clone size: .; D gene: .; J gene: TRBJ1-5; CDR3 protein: CASSIVTGRSNQPQHF; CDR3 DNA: TGTGCCAGTAGTATAGTGACAGGACGAAGCAATCAGCCCCAGCATTTT
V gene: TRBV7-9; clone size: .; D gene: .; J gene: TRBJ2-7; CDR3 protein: CASSLIQNEQYF; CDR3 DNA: TGTGCCAGCAGCTTAATACAGAACGAGCAGTACTTC
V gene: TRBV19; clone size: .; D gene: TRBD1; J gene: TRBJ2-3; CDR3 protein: CASSIQGADTQYF; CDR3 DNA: TGTGCCAGTAGTATTCAGGGGGCTGATACGCAGTATTTT
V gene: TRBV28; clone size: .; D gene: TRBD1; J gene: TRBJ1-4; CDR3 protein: CASSLQQGGTREKLFF; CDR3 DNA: TGTGCCAGCAGTTTACAGCAGGGGGGCACTCGAGAAAAACTGTTTTTT
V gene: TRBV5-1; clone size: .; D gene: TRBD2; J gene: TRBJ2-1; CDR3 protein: CASSPAPSGSDLGNEQFF; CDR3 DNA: TGCGCCAGCAGCCCCGCCCCTAGCGGGAGCGACCTGGGGAATGAGCAGTTCTTC
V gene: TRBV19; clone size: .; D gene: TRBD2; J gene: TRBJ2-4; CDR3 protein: CASRIRSGGASNIQYF; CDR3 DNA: TGTGCCAGTAGGATCCGTAGCGGGGGGGCCTCTAACATTCAGTACTTC
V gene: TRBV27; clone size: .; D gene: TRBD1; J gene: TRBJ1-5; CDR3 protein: CATRQGYQPQHF; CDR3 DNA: TGTGCCACTCGACAGGGGTATCAGCCCCAGCATTTT
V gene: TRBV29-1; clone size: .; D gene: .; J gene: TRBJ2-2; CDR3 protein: CSVEGGAGELFF; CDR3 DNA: TGCAGCGTTGAGGGTGGAGCCGGGGAGCTGTTTTTT
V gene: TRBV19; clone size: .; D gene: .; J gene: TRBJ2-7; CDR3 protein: CASSPVQNSYEQYF; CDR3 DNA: TGTGCCAGTAGTCCGGTACAGAACTCCTACGAGCAGTACTTC
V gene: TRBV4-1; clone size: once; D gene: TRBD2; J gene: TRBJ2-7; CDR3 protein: CASSQEELAGAYEQYF; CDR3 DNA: TGCGCCAGCAGCCAAGAGGAACTAGCGGGGGCCTACGAGCAGTACTTC
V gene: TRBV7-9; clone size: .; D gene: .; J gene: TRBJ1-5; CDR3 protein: CASSLHLGGRHNQPQHF; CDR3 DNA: TGTGCCAGCAGCTTACATTTAGGGGGACGGCACAATCAGCCCCAGCATTTT
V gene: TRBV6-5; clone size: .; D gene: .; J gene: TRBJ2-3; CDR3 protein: CASRRGVGADTQYF; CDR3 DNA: TGTGCCAGCAGGCGCGGGGTGGGGGCAGATACGCAGTATTTT
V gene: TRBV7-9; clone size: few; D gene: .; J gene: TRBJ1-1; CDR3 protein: CASSPQGFEAFF; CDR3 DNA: TGTGCCAGCAGCCCCCAGGGATTTGAAGCTTTCTTT
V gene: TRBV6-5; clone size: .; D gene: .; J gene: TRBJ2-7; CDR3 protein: CASSPYGTTYEQYF; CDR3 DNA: TGTGCCAGCAGTCCTTACGGGACAACCTACGAGCAGTACTTC
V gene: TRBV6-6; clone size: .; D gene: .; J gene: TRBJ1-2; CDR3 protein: CASSQTLRVFTF; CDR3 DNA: TGTGCCAGCAGCCAGACCCTCAGGGTTTTCACCTTC
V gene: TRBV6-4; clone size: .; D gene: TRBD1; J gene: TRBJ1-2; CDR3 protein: CASSDFPGGADYGYTF; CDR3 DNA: TGTGCCAGCAGTGACTTCCCAGGGGGCGCAGACTATGGCTACACCTTC
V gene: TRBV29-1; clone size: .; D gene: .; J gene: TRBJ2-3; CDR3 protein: CSVGRGLPSTDTQYF; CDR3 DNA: TGCAGCGTTGGGAGGGGGCTACCAAGCACAGATACGCAGTATTTT
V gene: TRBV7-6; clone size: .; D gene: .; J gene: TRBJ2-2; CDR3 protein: CASSLLSGRNTGELFF; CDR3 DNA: TGTGCCAGCAGCTTACTTTCAGGGCGTAACACCGGGGAGCTGTTTTTT
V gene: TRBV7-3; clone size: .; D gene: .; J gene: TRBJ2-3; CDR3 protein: CASSSFREDTQYF; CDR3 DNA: TGTGCCAGCAGCTCCTTTAGGGAGGATACGCAGTATTTT
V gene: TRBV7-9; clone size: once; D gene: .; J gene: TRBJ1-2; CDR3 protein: CASSPLDSPYGYTF; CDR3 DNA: TGTGCCAGCAGCCCACTTGACAGTCCCTATGGCTACACCTTC
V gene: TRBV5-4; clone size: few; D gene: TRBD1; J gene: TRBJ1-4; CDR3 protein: CASSLDRGNEKLFF; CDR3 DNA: TGTGCCAGCAGTTTGGACAGGGGAAATGAAAAACTGTTTTTT
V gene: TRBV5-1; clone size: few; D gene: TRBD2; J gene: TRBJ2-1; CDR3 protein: CASSSPLAGARNEQFF; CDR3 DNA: TGCGCCAGCAGCTCGCCTCTAGCGGGGGCCAGAAATGAGCAGTTCTTC
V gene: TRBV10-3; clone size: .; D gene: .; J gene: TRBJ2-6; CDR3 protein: CAISEGGSGANVLTF; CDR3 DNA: TGTGCCATCAGTGAGGGGGGCTCAGGGGCCAACGTCCTGACTTTC
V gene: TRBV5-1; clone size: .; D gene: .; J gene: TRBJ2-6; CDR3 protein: CASRLGANLRANVLTF; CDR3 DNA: TGCGCCAGCAGACTGGGGGCGAATCTACGAGCCAACGTCCTGACTTTC
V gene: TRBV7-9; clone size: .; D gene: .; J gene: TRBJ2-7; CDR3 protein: CASSLQVATGDSYEQYF; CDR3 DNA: TGTGCCAGCAGCTTACAAGTAGCGACAGGTGACTCCTACGAGCAGTACTTC
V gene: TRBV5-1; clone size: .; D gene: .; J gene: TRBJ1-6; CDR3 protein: CASSLEGQNSPLHF; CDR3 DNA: TGCGCCAGCAGCTTGGAAGGACAGAATTCACCCCTCCACTTT
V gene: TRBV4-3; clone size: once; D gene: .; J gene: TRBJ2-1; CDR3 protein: CASSGTKSSYNEQFF; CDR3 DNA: TGCGCCAGCAGCGGAACTAAGAGCTCCTACAATGAGCAGTTCTTC
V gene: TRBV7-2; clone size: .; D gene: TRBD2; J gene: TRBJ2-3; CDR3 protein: CASVIGAGVRADTQYF; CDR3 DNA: TGTGCCAGCGTCATCGGGGCGGGAGTAAGGGCAGATACGCAGTATTTT
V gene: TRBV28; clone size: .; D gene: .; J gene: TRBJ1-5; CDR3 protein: CASSSRTYSNQPQHF; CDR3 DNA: TGTGCCAGCAGTTCTCGAACTTATAGCAATCAGCCCCAGCATTTT
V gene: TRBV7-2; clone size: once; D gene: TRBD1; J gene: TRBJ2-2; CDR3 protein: CASSSGQGWTGELFF; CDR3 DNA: TGTGCCAGCAGCTCGGGACAGGGGTGGACCGGGGAGCTGTTTTTT
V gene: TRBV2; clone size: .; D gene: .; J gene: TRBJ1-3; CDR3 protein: CASSELGVAGNTIYF; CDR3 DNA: TGTGCCAGCAGTGAACTAGGTGTCGCTGGAAACACCATATATTTT
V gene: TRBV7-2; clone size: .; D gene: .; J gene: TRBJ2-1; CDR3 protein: CASSLGTGSYNEQFF; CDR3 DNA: TGTGCCAGCAGCTTAGGCACCGGCTCCTACAATGAGCAGTTCTTC
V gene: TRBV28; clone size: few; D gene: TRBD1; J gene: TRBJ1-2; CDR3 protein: CASSPQGRVGYGYTF; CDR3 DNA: TGTGCCAGCAGTCCACAGGGGCGGGTAGGGTATGGCTACACCTTC
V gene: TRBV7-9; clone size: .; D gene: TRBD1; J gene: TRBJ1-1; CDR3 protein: CASSAGTGVNTEAFF; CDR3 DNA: TGTGCCAGCAGCGCGGGGACAGGGGTGAACACTGAAGCTTTCTTT
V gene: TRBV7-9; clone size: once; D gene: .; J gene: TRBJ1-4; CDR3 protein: CASSRGTNEKLFF; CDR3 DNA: TGTGCCAGCAGCAGGGGTACTAATGAAAAACTGTTTTTT
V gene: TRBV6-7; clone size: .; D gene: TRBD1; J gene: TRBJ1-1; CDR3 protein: CASSYSQGAGMNTEAFF; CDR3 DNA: TGTGCCAGCAGTTACAGTCAGGGGGCGGGAATGAACACTGAAGCTTTCTTT